The next 16 T cell receptor beta chains were all read from a single sample in a study of blood T cell repertoires in COVID-19. Using immunoSEQ multiplex PCR, the repertoire was profiled, and TCRdb retains in-frame clones only, with some absent. The table records about 210,000 clones, around 86% of them present only once. The sequencing sample was made of PBMCs or T cells enriched from blood (not recorded which). The receptors shown here come from a woman aged 45-59 years with acute COVID-19.

CDR3 DNA: TGTGCCAGCGGTACAATCGCAGTGGGAGCCGAGCAGTACTTC. Its protein product is CASGTIAVGAEQYF. The rearrangement joins TRBV7-2 to TRBJ2-7; a weak D match, TRBD2 (5 bases). From germline, CDR1 is SGHTA and CDR2 FQGNSA. V was clipped by 8 bases and J by 6 bases, with 20 bases between them. The CDR3 consists of 14 residues.

The chain couples TRBV4-3 to TRBJ2-1; the match to TRBD2 covers 11 bases. Trimming removed 0 bases from V and 9 bases from J; junction bases left unmatched: 7. The germline gives CDR1 LGHNA, CDR2 YSLEER. CDR3 length: 16 amino acids. The CDR3 region is CASSQDLVAGGGEQFF. In DNA form, the CDR3 reads TGCGCCAGCAGCCAAGATTTGGTAGCGGGAGGGGGTGAGCAGTTCTTC.

The chain joins TRBV3-1 (or the pseudogene TRBV3-2) to TRBJ2-7, with 12 positions matching TRBD2. The germline V gene encodes CDR1 LGHDT and CDR2 YNNKEL (reference sequence). V lost 2 bases, J lost 6 bases, and 5 bases stayed unmatched. The CDR3 length is 15 residues. The DNA for the CDR3 is TGTGCCAGCAGCCAAAAACTAGCGGGAGGCCTCGAGCAGTACTTC. Translation gives CASSQKLAGGLEQYF.

The chain is built from TRBV4-2 and TRBJ2-3; no clear D. The CDR3 covers 14 residues. Looked up from germline, CDR1 is LGHNA and CDR2 is YNFKEQ. Trimming cost V 4 bases and J 0 bases, with 8 bases left between them. In nucleotides, the CDR3 is TGTGCCAGCAGCCGAGAAGCTAGCACAGATACGCAGTATTTT. Translating gives CASSREASTDTQYF.

In this sample, this clone turned up once. V usage is TRBV19 and J usage is TRBJ1-2, with 11 bases that match TRBD1. With V trimmed by 6 bases and J by 4 bases, 4 bases remained unmatched. The CDR3 loop spans 14 amino acids. The germline gives CDR1 LNHDA, CDR2 SQIVND (reference sequence). The CDR3 bases are TGTGCCAGTAGCTCCGGGACAGGGGGCTATGGCTACACCTTC. Translating it yields CASSSGTGGYGYTF.

This clone was detected only once. The rearrangement links TRBV28 to TRBJ2-3; tentatively, D is TRBD1 (5 bases). This CDR3 is 17 amino acids long. V shed 7 bases and J shed 2 bases, with 22 bases lying between them. Looked up from germline, CDR1 is MDHEN and CDR2 is SYDVKM. The CDR3 spells CASKHPPFRGLTDTQYF. DNA for the CDR3: TGTGCCAGCAAACACCCCCCGTTTAGGGGCCTCACAGATACGCAGTATTTT.

This chain joins TRBV4-1 and TRBJ2-3; D is undetermined. Germline values: CDR1 MGHRA, CDR2 YSYEKL. The CDR3 is 16 amino acids. The V and J ends lost 1 base and 2 bases respectively, with 13 bases between them. The DNA of the CDR3 is TGCGCCAGCAGCCAAGGTCGAGCCATCTACACAGATACGCAGTATTTT. Its protein is CASSQGRAIYTDTQYF.

The rearrangement uses TRBV5-6 and TRBJ2-3; 12 bases are shared with TRBD2. The CDR3 covers 15 residues. Looked up from germline, CDR1 is SGHDT and CDR2 is YYEEEE. V was pared by 4 bases and J by 6 bases, with 6 bases of the junction left unmatched. This chain's CDR3 is CASSVTSGGADTQYF. CDR3 nucleotide sequence: TGTGCCAGCAGCGTGACTAGCGGGGGTGCCGATACGCAGTATTTT.

V and J are TRBV5-1 and TRBJ2-6; 9 bases fit TRBD1. From germline, CDR1 is SGHRS and CDR2 YFSETQ. The CDR3 sequence is 18 residues long. V lost 5 bases, J lost 4 bases, and 13 bases stayed unmatched. CDR3 coding DNA: TGCGCCAGCAGTCGTCCGGGACAGGGATCTTCCGGGGCCAACGTCCTGACTTTC. This translates into CASSRPGQGSSGANVLTF.

CDR3 coding DNA: TGTGCCAGCAGTCCACTGACGGGGGGGTATTCACCCCTCCACTTT. Translated: CASSPLTGGYSPLHF. This chain uses TRBV28 with TRBJ1-6; weak D call: TRBD1 (5 bases). With 5 bases removed from V and 8 bases from J, the gap between germline ends came to 16 bases. The CDR3 is 15 amino acids. CDR1 is MDHEN, CDR2 SYDVKM, per germline.

This clone turned up a few times. The chain joins TRBV5-1 to TRBJ1-1; 7 bases map to TRBD1. The CDR3 runs 15 residues. The ends lost 0 bases at V and 1 base at J; junction bases unmatched: 3. Germline V CDR1 and CDR2: SGHRS, YFSETQ. The CDR3 spells CASSLAGTANTEAFF. The CDR3, as DNA: TGCGCCAGCAGCTTGGCAGGGACAGCGAACACTGAAGCTTTCTTT.

This chain uses TRBV7-9 with TRBJ2-3; 7 bases map to TRBD1. J lost 5 bases, V lost 5 bases, and 10 bases had no gene match. From germline, CDR1 is SEHNR and CDR2 FQNEAQ (reference sequence). The CDR3 spans 15 residues. The CDR3 loop is CASSVRQGSVDTQYF. For the CDR3, the DNA is TGTGCCAGCAGCGTAAGACAGGGTTCGGTAGATACGCAGTATTTT. The whole variable domain, remainder taken from reference TRBV7-9 and TRBJ2-3, is DTGVSQNPRHKITKRGQNVTFRCDPISEHNRLYWYRQTLGQGPEFLTYFQNEAQLEKSRLLSDRFSAERPKGSFSTLEIQRTEQGDSAMYLCASSVRQGSVDTQYFGPGTRLTVL.

This clone was found a few times. The chain couples TRBV18 to TRBJ1-1; possibly TRBD1 for D (5 bases). The germline gives CDR1 KGHSH, CDR2 LQKENI. This CDR3 comprises 16 residues. Trimming removed 2 bases from V and 8 bases from J, with 21 bases in between. This chain's CDR3 is CASSPTRSSGGAEAFF. The CDR3 DNA reads TGTGCCAGCTCACCAACTCGGAGCTCTGGTGGGGCAGAAGCTTTCTTT.

This clone has a count of ten or more. This sequence joins TRBV6-2 or TRBV6-3 and TRBJ2-7, with 11 bases that match TRBD1. The CDR3 is 15 amino acids. CDR1 is MNHEY and CDR2 is SVGEGT in the germline V gene. J was trimmed by 4 bases and V by 7 bases; bases with no gene match: 9. The CDR3 coding sequence is TGTGCCAGCACCCCGATAGGACAGGGGGCGTACGAGCAGTACTTC. It yields the protein CASTPIGQGAYEQYF.

V is TRBV11-2 and J is TRBJ2-3; D is possibly TRBD2 (5 bases). Germline CDR1 SGHAT, CDR2 FQNNGV. V lost 7 bases and J lost 2, with 16 bases in between. This CDR3 has 15 residues. The chain's CDR3 is CASTSLASATDTQYF. DNA of the CDR3: TGTGCCAGCACCAGTCTAGCCTCGGCCACAGATACGCAGTATTTT.

V and J are TRBV11-2 and TRBJ1-1; unclear D gene. Trimming shortened V by 3 bases and J by 6 bases, and 8 bases separated the two germline ends. The CDR3 consists of 12 residues. Per germline, CDR1 SGHAT and CDR2 FQNNGV. In DNA form, the CDR3 reads TGTGCCAGCAGCTTTTTTGCAGCTGAAGCTTTCTTT. It encodes CASSFFAAEAFF.